These T cell receptor beta chains were read from a single sample in a study of blood T cell repertoires in COVID-19. Sequenced by immunoSEQ multiplex PCR; TCRdb stores in-frame clones only, minus some. Of nearly 300,000 clones listed, around nine tenths are singletons. The sample taken for sequencing was PBMCs or T cells enriched from blood (not recorded which). The source is a woman between 50 and 59 years old who had been exposed to COVID-19. The CDR3 runs from the conserved cysteine through the conserved F or W. Fields, in order: D gene, clone size, J gene, V gene, CDR3 protein, CDR3 DNA. D genes are given only for firm matches. Expanded clones get a size class; other rows say once, few or many, or leave the size out.

TRBD1 NA TRBJ1-1 TRBV29-1 CSVEQGAGTEAFF TGCAGCGTTGAACAGGGGGCTGGCACTGAAGCTTTCTTT
TRBD1 NA TRBJ1-1 TRBV3-1/TRBV3-2 CACYSQGATEAFF TGTGCCTGCTACTCACAGGGGGCCACTGAAGCTTTCTTT
NA NA TRBJ1-3 TRBV7-9 CASSLAEALSGNTIYF TGTGCCAGCAGCTTAGCGGAGGCCCTCTCTGGAAACACCATATATTTT
NA NA TRBJ1-4 TRBV4-2 CASSQDSGEKLFF TGTGCCAGCAGCCAAGATTCGGGTGAAAAACTGTTTTTT
TRBD1 once TRBJ2-5 TRBV29-1 CSVDRGGETQYF TGCAGCGTCGACAGGGGGGGAGAGACCCAGTACTTC
NA NA TRBJ2-5 TRBV7-2 CASSRERLQETQYF TGTGCCAGCAGCCGCGAGCGGCTACAAGAGACCCAGTACTTC
NA NA TRBJ2-1 TRBV29-1 CSVDPWGPSTGEQFF TGCAGCGTTGACCCGTGGGGCCCATCGACAGGTGAGCAGTTCTTC
NA NA TRBJ1-2 TRBV24-1 CATSEGGTRGYTF TGTGCCACCAGTGAAGGGGGTACGCGTGGCTACACCTTC
NA NA TRBJ1-3 TRBV28 CASSLTVSGNTIYF TGTGCCAGCAGTTTAACAGTCTCTGGAAACACCATATATTTT
TRBD1 once TRBJ1-2 TRBV28 CASTPGDSRSLTYGYTF TGTGCCAGCACCCCCGGGGACAGCCGATCCCTCACGTATGGCTACACCTTC
NA NA TRBJ2-3 TRBV11-3 CASSLGGVGTDTQYF TGTGCCAGCAGCTTAGGCGGGGTTGGCACAGATACGCAGTATTTT
TRBD2 NA TRBJ2-2 TRBV9 CASSVGGTSRFTGELFF TGTGCCAGCAGCGTTGGCGGGACTAGCCGATTCACCGGGGAGCTGTTTTTT
TRBD2 NA TRBJ2-1 TRBV7-8 CASSLALGGVIEQFF TGTGCCAGCAGCTTAGCGCTCGGGGGGGTGATTGAGCAGTTCTTC
TRBD2 NA TRBJ2-7 TRBV6-1 CASSEVWGRVQAYEQYF TGTGCCAGCAGTGAAGTTTGGGGGAGGGTCCAAGCCTACGAGCAGTACTTC
TRBD1 NA TRBJ1-1 TRBV14 CASSRTGGFSETEAFF TGTGCCAGCAGCCGGACAGGGGGTTTTTCCGAAACTGAAGCTTTCTTT
TRBD1 few TRBJ2-1 TRBV14 CASSRLTGDEQFF TGTGCCAGCAGCCGACTGACAGGGGATGAGCAGTTCTTC
NA NA TRBJ1-1 TRBV20-1 CSASSGKMSTEAFF TGCAGTGCTAGTTCCGGGAAAATGAGTACTGAAGCTTTCTTT
NA NA TRBJ1-6 TRBV3-1/TRBV3-2 CASSQDGGFGSPLHF TGTGCCAGCAGCCAAGACGGGGGATTTGGTTCACCCCTCCACTTT
NA few TRBJ1-6 TRBV21-1 CASSPEDSRTPNSPLHF TGTGCCAGCAGCCCAGAGGACAGTCGAACGCCAAATTCACCCCTCCACTTT
NA NA TRBJ2-7 TRBV7-8 CASSSSGRGSYEQYF TGTGCCAGCAGCTCGTCAGGTCGGGGCTCCTACGAGCAGTACTTC
NA NA TRBJ2-1 TRBV29-1 CSSYGTQPYNEQFF TGCAGCTCGTACGGGACACAACCCTACAATGAGCAGTTCTTC
TRBD2 NA TRBJ2-7 TRBV4-1 CASSFGLAGGPSYEQYF TGCGCCAGCAGCTTCGGACTAGCGGGGGGCCCATCCTACGAGCAGTACTTC
NA NA TRBJ1-2 TRBV7-6 CASSSVSTGYGYTF TGTGCCAGCAGCTCGGTATCAACGGGCTATGGCTACACCTTC
TRBD2 once TRBJ2-1 TRBV5-4 CASSLGGIAGDNEQFF TGTGCCAGCAGCTTGGGTGGGATAGCGGGGGACAATGAGCAGTTCTTC
TRBD1 NA TRBJ1-2 TRBV18 CASSPTGGVNGYTF TGTGCCAGCTCACCGACAGGGGGCGTAAATGGCTACACCTTC
NA NA TRBJ1-5 TRBV7-8 CASSLAPREISNQPQHF TGTGCCAGCAGCTTAGCTCCCAGGGAAATTAGCAATCAGCCCCAGCATTTT
TRBD1 once TRBJ2-2 TRBV28 CASSRTGGSGGELFF TGTGCCAGCAGTAGGACAGGGGGCAGTGGCGGGGAGCTGTTTTTT
NA NA TRBJ2-7 TRBV11-1 CASSPLIRGEQYF TGTGCCAGCAGCCCGCTGATCAGGGGCGAGCAGTACTTC
TRBD1 once TRBJ2-1 TRBV19 CASSIAAQGAGEQFF TGTGCCAGTAGTATAGCCGCTCAGGGGGCGGGTGAGCAGTTCTTC
TRBD1 NA TRBJ2-3 TRBV7-2 CASSFRAGTGGADTQYF TGTGCCAGCAGCTTCCGAGCCGGGACAGGGGGCGCAGATACGCAGTATTTT
TRBD2 NA TRBJ2-3 TRBV5-1 CASSSGTSGGADTQYF TGCGCCAGCAGCTCGGGGACTAGCGGGGGGGCAGATACGCAGTATTTT
NA NA TRBJ2-5 TRBV11-3 CASSLDGAGTQYF TGTGCCAGCAGCTTAGATGGGGCAGGGACCCAGTACTTC
TRBD1 NA TRBJ1-1 TRBV23-1 CASSLGPGGFDGAFF TGCGCCAGCAGCCTAGGGCCAGGGGGCTTCGACGGGGCTTTCTTT
TRBD2 NA TRBJ2-7 TRBV7-9 CASIGGGSHEQYF TGTGCCAGCATCGGGGGGGGGTCCCACGAGCAGTACTTC
NA NA TRBJ1-2 TRBV6-1 CASSEALRTPYDGYTF TGTGCCAGCAGTGAAGCGCTTCGGACACCCTACGACGGCTACACCTTC
NA NA TRBJ2-2 TRBV19 CASSITGSTGELFF TGTGCCAGTAGTATCACAGGGTCCACCGGGGAGCTGTTTTTT